The entry below gives a single TCR beta chain sequence along with its context. With 7 bases removed from V and 1 base from J, the gap between germline ends came to 13 bases. This CDR3 region has 14 residues. Germline V lookup: CDR1 ENHRY, CDR2 SYGVKD. Study processing details: By means of reference gene primer amplification, nucleated cell counts were estimated. The protocol was immunoSEQ multiplex PCR, while the TCRdb copy is restricted to in-frame clones and leaves out a portion. Clonal size and the V and J genes are those of that table, whereas D and trimming came from the DNA. This sample carries 250,000 to 350,000 clones, 90% of them seen once, and the ten largest clones take 5.5% to 8%. This sample was included in a study of blood T cell repertoires in COVID-19. About the research overall: Donors in the United States, Italy and Spain gave samples during acute or convalescent COVID-19.

Input material: peripheral blood. This sequence originates from a woman aged 50 to 60 with COVID-19, enrolled during active disease. This chain links TRBV10-3 with TRBJ1-1, with D possibly TRBD1 on 6 matching bases. CDR3 amino acids: CAINSDRQNTEAFF. For the CDR3, the DNA is TGTGCCATCAACTCGGACAGACAGAACACTGAAGCTTTCTTT.